These 18 T cell receptor beta chains originate from one sample sequenced in a study of shared clonotypes between healthy human individuals. Naive CD8 cells comprised CD45RO-negative, CCR7-positively selected cells, excluding terminally differentiated effector memory CD45RA+ cells. Clones were sequenced by immunoSEQ multiplex PCR, and TCRdb holds only the in-frame ones, with some missing. The profile shows about 750,000 clones, over 90% of them singletons. Input material: naive CD8+ T cells sorted from blood. These receptors were collected from a young man in good health.

This clone came up once. The chain uses TRBV27 and TRBJ2-2, with D hard to call. V was cut by 2 bases and J by 0 bases, with 4 bases left in between. There are 14 residues in the CDR3. Germline V gene sequence: CDR1 MNHEY, CDR2 SMNVEV (reference sequence). The CDR3 coding sequence is TGTGCCAGCAGTTTACTTTCGAACACCGGGGAGCTGTTTTTT. Translated, it gives CASSLLSNTGELFF.

The genes are TRBV6-4 and TRBJ2-4; no clear D gene. The length of the CDR3 is 23 residues. Germline loops: CDR1 MRHNA, CDR2 SNTAGT. Between the trimmed V and J ends, which lost 2 bases and 0 bases, there was a span of 32 bases. DNA for the CDR3: TGTGCCAGCAGTGACCTGTGCGCCCCACACAGCCACGAGAATTTCCTAGCCAAAAACATTCAGTACTTC. It codes for CASSDLCAPHSHENFLAKNIQYF.

The gene calls are TRBV28 and TRBJ2-7; TRBD1 aligns across 10 bases. The CDR3 runs 17 residues. CDR1 is MDHEN, CDR2 SYDVKM, per germline. J was trimmed by 1 base and V by 4 bases; bases with no gene match: 10. The CDR3 DNA reads as TGTGCCAGCAGTTCCAGGGACAGGGGTAGACGGTCCTACGAGCAGTACTTC. Encoded protein: CASSSRDRGRRSYEQYF.

This chain uses TRBV28 with TRBJ2-3, with D perhaps given as TRBD1 or TRBD2 (5 bases each). Germline lookup yields CDR1 MDHEN and CDR2 SYDVKM. Trimming removed 3 bases from V and 1 base from J, with 11 bases in between. This CDR3 has 15 amino acids. The CDR3 is CASSFRDDGTDTQYF. The CDR3 DNA sequence: TGTGCCAGCAGTTTCCGGGACGATGGCACAGATACGCAGTATTTT.

This clone showed up just once. CDR3 loop: CATSSRRGGFRNTEAFF. The CDR3 DNA reads as TGTGCCACCAGCAGCCGGAGGGGAGGGTTTAGGAACACTGAAGCTTTCTTT. The chain joins TRBV15 to TRBJ1-1; TRBD1 is a possible D gene (5 bases). The CDR3 length is 17 residues. Per germline, CDR1 LNHNV and CDR2 YYDKDF (reference sequence). Trimming stripped 3 bases from V and 1 base from J, with 18 bases between.

The CDR3 sequence: CSVEERVPYEQYF. The CDR3 DNA follows: TGCAGCGTTGAAGAGCGGGTTCCCTACGAGCAGTACTTC. The rearrangement joins TRBV29-1 to TRBJ2-7; maybe TRBD2 (5 bases). Germline CDR1 is SQVTM and CDR2 is ANQGSEA. The CDR3 covers 13 residues. V was clipped by 0 bases and J by 2 bases, with 8 bases between them.

This clone was seen only a few times. Other DNA sequences of this sample code for an identical CDR3. The chain employs TRBV10-2 and TRBJ2-3; D gene unclear. V gave up 3 bases and J gave up 2 bases, with 9 bases separating them. Germline V gene lookup returns CDR1 WSHSY and CDR2 SAAADI. This CDR3 region has 14 residues. CDR3 sequence reads: CASSDLGNTDTQYF. The DNA of the CDR3 is TGCGCCAGCAGTGATTTAGGGAACACAGATACGCAGTATTTT.

This clone was recorded a few times. Other DNA sequences in this sample translate to the same CDR3. J is TRBJ2-7 and V is TRBV28, with D unclear. The germline V gene has CDR1 MDHEN and CDR2 SYDVKM. The V and J ends lost 6 bases and 4 bases respectively, with 7 bases between them. The length of the CDR3 is 11 residues. The CDR3 DNA is TGTGCCAGCAGCTACAGTTACGAGCAGTACTTC. Translated, it gives CASSYSYEQYF.

As for this clone: The same CDR3 can be traced to other DNA sequences in this sample. J is TRBJ2-7 and V is TRBV7-8; D is unclear. V lost 2 bases, J lost 6 bases, and 8 bases lay in between. The CDR3 contains 12 residues. Germline-derived CDR1 and CDR2 are SGHVS and FQNEAQ. The CDR3 sequence: CASSLSRVEQYF. CDR3 sequence (DNA): TGTGCCAGCAGCTTATCTCGGGTCGAGCAGTACTTC.

V is TRBV6-5 and J is TRBJ2-7; possibly TRBD1 or TRBD2 for D (5 bases each). The CDR3 loop spans 12 amino acids. The germline V gene encodes CDR1 MNHEY and CDR2 SVGAGI. CDR3 region: CASGAMIYEQYF. The CDR3 DNA reads TGTGCATCCGGGGCTATGATCTACGAGCAGTACTTC.

The V call is TRBV7-9, the J call TRBJ2-3; D tentatively fits TRBD1 or TRBD2 (5 bases each). V was pared by 6 bases and J by 1 base, with 5 bases between. CDR1 and CDR2 (germline): SEHNR, FQNEAQ (reference sequence). This CDR3 contains 12 residues. This CDR3 is CASRGGTDTQYF. CDR3 bases: TGTGCCAGCAGGGGGGGCACAGATACGCAGTATTTT.

CDR3 protein: CAWRGAGTYEQYF. The CDR3 nucleotides are TGTGCCTGGAGGGGGGCGGGAACCTACGAGCAGTACTTC. The chain couples TRBV30 to TRBJ2-7, with D perhaps being TRBD1 or TRBD2 (6 bases each). Germline CDR1 reads GTSNPN; CDR2 reads SVGIG (reference sequence). V was pared by 3 bases and J by 2 bases, with 11 bases between. The CDR3 spans 13 residues.

V usage is TRBV29-1 and J usage is TRBJ2-5, with 8 bases aligning to TRBD1. J was trimmed by 7 bases and V by 4 bases; bases with no gene match: 29. This CDR3 is built from 20 residues. The V gene's germline CDR1 is SQVTM and CDR2 ANQGSEA. CDR3 residues: CSVVGRGAPRGQEGFGTQYF. The CDR3 DNA is TGCAGCGTTGTGGGCCGCGGGGCCCCCCGGGGACAGGAGGGTTTCGGGACCCAGTACTTC.

The chain couples TRBV19 to TRBJ2-1, with D unclear. Germline V gene sequence: CDR1 LNHDA, CDR2 SQIVND (reference sequence). With 6 bases removed from V and 0 bases from J, the gap between germline ends came to 9 bases. The CDR3 length is 14 residues. CDR3 bases: TGTGCCAGTAGACCGGTGGACTCCTACAATGAGCAGTTCTTC. Translation: CASRPVDSYNEQFF.

The chain recombines TRBV11-2 with TRBJ2-1, with 9 nucleotides matching TRBD2. The CDR3 sequence is 19 residues long. Germline lookup yields CDR1 SGHAT and CDR2 FQNNGV. V lost 2 bases, J lost 6 bases, and 17 bases stayed unmatched. The chain's CDR3 is CASSLHQEIGTSISNEQFF. For the CDR3, the DNA is TGTGCCAGCAGCTTACACCAGGAAATCGGGACTAGCATATCCAATGAGCAGTTCTTC.

The chain recombines TRBV5-6 with TRBJ2-7; D not resolved. This CDR3 contains 14 residues. Trimming removed 0 bases from V and 2 bases from J, with 9 bases in between. Per germline, CDR1 SGHDT and CDR2 YYEEEE. As DNA, the CDR3 is TGTGCCAGCAGCTTGGGAGGCCACCCCTACGAGCAGTACTTC. Its protein is CASSLGGHPYEQYF.

The chain couples TRBV7-9 to TRBJ1-2; the match to TRBD1 covers 8 bases. The ends lost 4 bases at V and 8 bases at J; junction bases unmatched: 12. The CDR3 extends over 15 amino acids. Looked up from germline, CDR1 is SEHNR and CDR2 is FQNEAQ (reference sequence). In DNA form, the CDR3 reads TGTGCCAGCAGCTACCCAATGACAGGGGAGGAAGGCTACACCTTC. Encoded protein: CASSYPMTGEEGYTF.

CDR3 DNA: TGTGCCAGCAGTGATGCCCGGCCCCAGCATTTT. Protein: CASSDARPQHF. The V call is TRBV2, the J call TRBJ1-5; no definite D call. CDR1 and CDR2 from the germline V gene are SNHLY and FYNNEI. The length of the CDR3 is 11 residues. V lost 3 bases and J 9 bases, leaving 6 bases between the germline ends.